These 26 T cell receptor beta chains came from one sample sequenced in a study of T cells in tumors after PD-1 blockade. Sequencing used immunoSEQ multiplex PCR; TCRdb keeps in-frame clones, though not all of them. The sample lists some 47,000 clones, 79% occurring once. The sequenced sample was PBMCs, obtained before anti-PD-1 treatment. Source of these receptors: a human donor with basal cell carcinoma.

This CDR3 reads CASKGTGEADTQYF. DNA of the CDR3: TGCGCCAGCAAAGGGACAGGGGAGGCAGATACGCAGTATTTT. This sequence joins TRBV5-1 and TRBJ2-3, with TRBD1 matching 10 bases. V was clipped by 6 bases and J by 4 bases; unmatched bases: 5. Germline V gives CDR1 SGHRS, CDR2 YFSETQ. This CDR3 comprises 14 residues.

The CDR3 loop reads CASSPGELSNQPQHF. The CDR3 DNA sequence: TGTGCCAGCAGCCCCGGGGAACTAAGCAATCAGCCCCAGCATTTT. The V and J genes are TRBV3-1 (or the pseudogene TRBV3-2) and TRBJ1-5; D is uncertain. Trimming cost V 4 bases and J 1 base, with 11 bases left between them. This CDR3 has 15 residues. Per germline, CDR1 LGHDT and CDR2 YNNKEL (reference sequence).

This chain links TRBV27 with TRBJ1-1; perhaps TRBD1 as D (5 bases). The V gene's germline CDR1 is MNHEY and CDR2 SMNVEV (reference sequence). CDR3 length: 13 amino acids. Trimming removed 5 bases at V and 1 base at J, with 8 bases between. CDR3 DNA: TGTGCCAGCAGTCACGGACAGAACACTGAAGCTTTCTTT. This codes for CASSHGQNTEAFF.

The rearrangement uses TRBV19 and TRBJ2-7; TRBD1 might be the D (6 bases). This CDR3 is built from 14 residues. Germline-derived CDR1 and CDR2 are LNHDA and SQIVND (reference sequence). The germline V and J ends were trimmed by 1 base and 5 bases, with 12 bases remaining between them. CDR3 loop: CASSIGQGLDEQYF. The CDR3 DNA sequence: TGTGCCAGTAGTATAGGGCAGGGGCTGGACGAGCAGTACTTC.

The chain joins TRBV6-4 to TRBJ1-6, with unresolved D. V lost 6 bases and J lost 2, with 8 bases in between. This CDR3 contains 14 residues. In germline, CDR1 is MRHNA, CDR2 SNTAGT. The DNA of the CDR3 is TGTGCCAGCAGATTTCAGGCCTATAATTCACCCCTCCACTTT. It encodes CASRFQAYNSPLHF.

This rearrangement joins TRBV7-9 to TRBJ2-1; D remains ambiguous. Germline V lookup: CDR1 SEHNR, CDR2 FQNEAQ (reference sequence). The germline V and J ends were trimmed by 1 base and 4 bases, with 11 bases remaining between them. This CDR3 has 15 residues. The CDR3 DNA sequence: TGTGCCAGCAGCTTAGGGCCGGCCAGTTACAATGAGCAGTTCTTC. Amino acid sequence: CASSLGPASYNEQFF.

This clone has a handful of counts. The chain combines TRBV24-1 with TRBJ1-5; possibly TRBD1 for D (5 bases). CDR1 KGHDR and CDR2 SFDVKD come from the germline V gene. Trimming stripped 6 bases from V and 0 bases from J, with 11 bases between. There are 15 residues in the CDR3. Here the CDR3 DNA reads TGTGCCACCAGTCCACGGGGGGATAGCAATCAGCCCCAGCATTTT. Its protein product is CATSPRGDSNQPQHF.

This clone was seen more than once but under ten times. J is TRBJ2-2 and V is TRBV9, with D hard to call. The CDR3 has 16 residues. The V gene lost 0 bases and the J gene lost 4 bases, with 13 bases spanning the gap. Germline V gene data show CDR1 as SGDLS and CDR2 as YYNGEE. The CDR3 DNA is TGTGCCAGCAGCGTAGGGCTAGGTGGTACCACCGGGGAGCTGTTTTTT. Encoded protein: CASSVGLGGTTGELFF. The complete variable domain, with remaining parts taken from reference TRBV9 and TRBJ2-2, reads DSGVTQTPKHLITATGQRVTLRCSPRSGDLSVYWYQQSLDQGLQFLIQYYNGEERAKGNILERFSAQQFPDLHSELNLSSLELGDSALYFCASSVGLGGTTGELFFGEGSRLTVL.

The rearrangement links TRBV27 to TRBJ2-5, with TRBD2 matching over 7 bases. Trimming at V came to 0 bases and at J to 4 bases, leaving 11 bases not matched to a gene. The CDR3 runs 17 residues. Germline CDR1 and CDR2: MNHEY and SMNVEV (reference sequence). The DNA of the CDR3 is TGTGCCAGCAGTTTATCGCCTTTTGGCGGGAGTGGAGAGACCCAGTACTTC. Protein: CASSLSPFGGSGETQYF.

This clone has a handful of counts. This chain links TRBV3-1 (or the pseudogene TRBV3-2) with TRBJ1-1; D is unresolved. The CDR3 loop spans 14 amino acids. Trimming took 0 bases from V and 8 from J, leaving 13 bases between them. Germline values: CDR1 LGHDT, CDR2 YNNKEL (reference sequence). The CDR3 DNA follows: TGTGCCAGCAGCCAAGACGCGAGCCCGAGGGAAGCTTTCTTT. Its translation is CASSQDASPREAFF.

The chain recombines TRBV27 with TRBJ2-2; 7 nucleotides line up with TRBD1. CDR1 and CDR2 from the germline V gene are MNHEY and SMNVEV (reference sequence). The CDR3 contains 16 residues. V lost 2 bases, J lost 7 bases, and 10 bases stayed unmatched. CDR3 amino acids: CASSLRLNRGHGELFF. In DNA, the CDR3 is TGTGCCAGCAGTTTAAGGCTTAACAGGGGCCACGGGGAGCTGTTTTTT.

The rearrangement joins TRBV28 to TRBJ2-2, with 10 bases lining up with TRBD2. The germline V gene encodes CDR1 MDHEN and CDR2 SYDVKM. J gave up 1 base and V 8 bases, and 4 bases lay outside the gene matches. The CDR3 is made up of 15 amino acids. CDR3 residues: CASVRTSGNTGELFF. CDR3 coding DNA: TGTGCCAGCGTCAGGACTAGCGGGAACACCGGGGAGCTGTTTTTT.

In its sample, this clone was seen once. Relative to the germline gene, one junction end is altered; a read error may explain this. The chain employs TRBV29-1 and TRBJ2-3; TRBD1 aligns across 9 bases. The CDR3 extends over 14 amino acids. Germline loops: CDR1 SQVTM, CDR2 ANQGSEA. Written as DNA, the CDR3 is TGCAGCGTAGAAGGACAGGGGAACACAGATACGCAGTATTTT. This encodes CSVEGQGNTDTQYF.

This clone was detected a few times. The chain recombines TRBV10-1 with TRBJ2-6, with 8 bases lining up with TRBD1. Trimming took 6 bases from V and 2 from J; bases not matched to a gene: 3. The CDR3 loop spans 15 amino acids. Per the germline V gene, CDR1 is WNHNN and CDR2 is SYGVQD (reference sequence). The CDR3 region has the DNA TGCGCCAGCAGCCCAGGGGGCGCTGGGGCCAACGTCCTGACTTTC. It is translated as CASSPGGAGANVLTF.

This rearrangement joins TRBV6-7 to TRBJ2-2; D remains ambiguous. TRBV6-7 is an ORF; its function is uncertain. Trimming shortened V by 11 bases and J by 6 bases, and 16 bases separated the two germline ends. The CDR3 has 13 amino acids. The CDR3 DNA is TGTGCCCCCCTGGTGGCCCTCGCCGGGGAGCTGTTTTTT. Its translation: CAPLVALAGELFF.

The genes are TRBV25-1 and TRBJ2-1; TRBD1 or TRBD2 may be the D gene (5 bases each). The ends were cut back, 6 bases at V and 8 bases at J, with 23 bases in the middle. Germline V gene lookup returns CDR1 MGHDK and CDR2 SYGVNS. This CDR3 is 16 amino acids long. The CDR3 DNA reads as TGTGCCAGCAGAAAGGGGCCGAGGGAATTTTCCGATGAGCAGTTCTTC. This sequence encodes CASRKGPREFSDEQFF.

This sequence joins TRBV5-1 and TRBJ1-1; a weak D match, TRBD1 (6 bases). The CDR3 contains 14 residues. Germline V lookup: CDR1 SGHRS, CDR2 YFSETQ. V gave up 4 bases and J gave up 4 bases, with 14 bases separating them. The CDR3: CASSQDSSGTEAFF. CDR3 DNA sequence: TGCGCCAGCAGCCAGGACAGTTCCGGCACTGAAGCTTTCTTT.

J is TRBJ2-3 and V is TRBV6-6; D could derive from TRBD1 or TRBD2 (5 bases each). V was trimmed by 4 bases and J by 2 bases, leaving 10 bases between them. The CDR3 loop spans 14 amino acids. CDR1 and CDR2 (germline): MNHNY, SVGAGI (reference sequence). CDR3 in DNA: TGTGCCAGCAGTTCGGGACCCCCCACAGATACGCAGTATTTT. Translated: CASSSGPPTDTQYF.

Comments on this clone: Other DNA sequences from this sample encode an identical CDR3 as well. The chain recombines TRBV18 with TRBJ2-3, with TRBD1 as a possible D gene (5 bases). V gave up 6 bases and J gave up 1 base, with 11 bases separating them. Germline CDR1 reads KGHSH; CDR2 reads LQKENI. The CDR3 extends over 14 amino acids. DNA of the CDR3: TGTGCCAGCTCCCCAACAGGTGGCACAGATACGCAGTATTTT. Its protein is CASSPTGGTDTQYF.

V is TRBV28 and J is TRBJ2-1; unclear D gene. The CDR3 totals 12 residues. Germline assignment: CDR1 MDHEN and CDR2 SYDVKM. V was pared by 4 bases and J by 6 bases, with 7 bases between. CDR3 amino acids: CASSYLLNEQFF. The CDR3 region has the DNA TGTGCCAGCAGTTATTTACTCAATGAGCAGTTCTTC.

The J gene is TRBJ1-3, the V gene TRBV18; 8 bases match TRBD1. After removal of 2 bases from V and 3 bases from J, the junction contained 9 bases not matched to a gene. Looked up from germline, CDR1 is KGHSH and CDR2 is LQKENI. The CDR3 is made up of 17 amino acids. CDR3 residues: CASSPKDRASRGNTIYF. CDR3 coding DNA: TGTGCCAGCTCACCAAAGGACAGGGCCTCCCGTGGAAACACCATATATTTT.

V and J are TRBV12-3 or TRBV12-4 and TRBJ1-4; D not resolved. V was trimmed by 5 bases and J by 8 bases, leaving 3 bases between them. CDR3 length equals 10 residues. CDR3 nucleotide sequence: TGTGCCAGCAGTGGAGAAAAACTGTTTTTT. It specifies CASSGEKLFF.

The table lists this clone with a count of one. The gene calls are TRBV27 and TRBJ1-5, with 9 nucleotides matching TRBD1. Germline V gene lookup returns CDR1 MNHEY and CDR2 SMNVEV (reference sequence). V lost 5 bases, J lost 3 bases, and 2 bases stayed unmatched. The CDR3 totals 14 residues. CDR3 sequence reads: CASSRQGVNQPQHF. CDR3 in DNA: TGTGCCAGCAGTCGACAGGGGGTCAATCAGCCCCAGCATTTT.

This chain connects TRBV5-1 to TRBJ1-1; a weak D match, TRBD1 (5 bases). Trimming took off 0 bases at V and 0 bases at J, with 18 bases between the two ends. This CDR3 is built from 18 residues. Germline-derived CDR1 and CDR2 are SGHRS and YFSETQ. The CDR3 sequence: CASSLGRGGRLLNTEAFF. CDR3 sequence (DNA): TGCGCCAGCAGCTTGGGGAGGGGTGGCCGGCTTTTGAACACTGAAGCTTTCTTT.

CDR3 residues: CASSVEDGGRASDTQYF. CDR3 in DNA: TGTGCCAGCAGCGTAGAGGATGGCGGGAGGGCCTCAGATACGCAGTATTTT. J is TRBJ2-3 and V is TRBV9; 9 bases match TRBD2. CDR1 SGDLS and CDR2 YYNGEE come from the germline V gene. The CDR3 is made up of 17 amino acids. The V gene end was trimmed by 0 bases and the J gene end by 4 bases; junction bases not matched to a gene: 9. The full variable domain, with the rest looked up from reference TRBV9 and TRBJ2-3, is DSGVTQTPKHLITATGQRVTLRCSPRSGDLSVYWYQQSLDQGLQFLIQYYNGEERAKGNILERFSAQQFPDLHSELNLSSLELGDSALYFCASSVEDGGRASDTQYFGPGTRLTVL.

This clone was detected once. The CDR3, as DNA: TGTGCCAGCTCACCACCGGGACTCCCCGGTTACGAGCAGTACTTC. It yields the protein CASSPPGLPGYEQYF. The chain combines TRBV18 with TRBJ2-7, with D possibly TRBD2 on 6 matching bases. V lost 0 bases to trimming and J lost 4 bases, with 13 bases between them. CDR3 size: 15 residues. Germline-derived CDR1 and CDR2 are KGHSH and LQKENI.